These 18 T cell receptor beta chains came from one sample sequenced in a study of shared clonotypes between healthy human individuals. Assay: immunoSEQ multiplex PCR; the TCRdb copy retains only in-frame clones and omits some. The sample holds some 2.4 million clones, 80% to 95% seen once. Input material: naive CD4+ T cells from PBMCs. Noted subset: CD45RA+ positively selected. These TCRs come from a man aged 18 to 35 in good health. Some clones in this sample may be carry-over from other donors' samples.

The V call is TRBV5-1, the J call TRBJ2-1; D possibly matches TRBD1 or TRBD2 (6 bases each). With 0 bases removed from V and 9 bases from J, the gap between germline ends came to 10 bases. The length of the CDR3 is 13 residues. Germline V gives CDR1 SGHRS, CDR2 YFSETQ. CDR3 nucleotides: TGCGCCAGCAGCTTGGACGGGGGCGGTGAGCAGTTCTTC. This translates into CASSLDGGGEQFF.

The table lists this clone with a count of one. CDR3 nucleotides: TGTGCCAGCAGTCTTTCTAAGGGCTACGAGCAGTACTTC. Amino acid sequence: CASSLSKGYEQYF. The chain combines TRBV6-1 with TRBJ2-7; D remains unclear. V gave up 5 bases and J gave up 3 bases, with 11 bases separating them. There are 13 residues in the CDR3. Germline V gene sequence: CDR1 MNHNS, CDR2 SASEGT.

The chain couples TRBV13 to TRBJ2-7, with D perhaps TRBD1 (5 bases). The germline CDR1 and CDR2 sequences are PRHDT and FYEKMQ (reference sequence). The V gene lost 5 bases and the J gene lost 3 bases, with 11 bases spanning the gap. This CDR3 is built from 13 residues. The CDR3 coding sequence is TGTGCCAGCAGCCTTGACAGCGTCTACGAGCAGTACTTC. Translation gives CASSLDSVYEQYF.

The chain combines TRBV7-2 with TRBJ2-5, with 13 bases identical to TRBD2. Germline V lookup: CDR1 SGHTA, CDR2 FQGNSA. Trimming cost V 6 bases and J 5 bases; bases outside gene matches: 6. CDR3 length: 15 amino acids. CDR3 in amino acids: CASSLLAGGPETQYF. The CDR3 coding sequence is TGTGCCAGCAGTCTACTAGCGGGAGGGCCTGAGACCCAGTACTTC. Full variable domain (outside the CDR3, taken from reference TRBV7-2 and TRBJ2-5): GAGVSQSPSNKVTEKGKDVELRCDPISGHTALYWYRQSLGQGLEFLIYFQGNSAPDKSGLPSDRFSAERTGGSVSTLTIQRTQQEDSAVYLCASSLLAGGPETQYFGPGTRLLVL.

The genes are TRBV5-1 and TRBJ2-1; 8 positions agree with TRBD1. The V gene end was trimmed by 8 bases and the J gene end by 6 bases; junction bases not matched to a gene: 10. The CDR3 covers 14 residues. The germline CDR1 and CDR2 sequences are SGHRS and YFSETQ. The CDR3 sequence: CASNLQGASNEQFF. The CDR3, as DNA: TGCGCCAGTAACCTCCAGGGGGCCTCCAATGAGCAGTTCTTC.

Only one count was recorded for this clone. The chain combines TRBV7-2 with TRBJ2-1; 9 nucleotides line up with TRBD1. The CDR3 is 16 amino acids. J lost 4 bases, V lost 5 bases, and 9 bases had no gene match. Germline CDR1 reads SGHTA; CDR2 reads FQGNSA. In DNA form, the CDR3 reads TGTGCCAGCAGCACGGCCGGGACAGGGACATACAATGAGCAGTTCTTC. Residues: CASSTAGTGTYNEQFF.

The rearrangement uses TRBV28 and TRBJ1-5; 7 bases match TRBD1. The CDR3 extends over 15 amino acids. Germline-derived CDR1 and CDR2 are MDHEN and SYDVKM. Losses at the gene ends were 1 base for V and 6 bases for J; bases not matched to a gene: 6. CDR3 coding DNA: TGTGCCAGCAGTTTATATACAGGGGAGGGTCAGCCCCAGCATTTT. It encodes CASSLYTGEGQPQHF. Filled out from reference TRBV28 and TRBJ1-5, the complete variable domain reads DVKVTQSSRYLVKRTGEKVFLECVQDMDHENMFWYRQDPGLGLRLIYFSYDVKMKEKGDIPEGYSVSREKKERFSLILESASTNQTSMYLCASSLYTGEGQPQHFGDGTRLSIL.

This chain connects TRBV2 to TRBJ1-5, with 11 bases matching TRBD1. CDR3 length: 16 residues. Germline trimming cut 6 bases from V and 5 bases from J; bases unmatched to any gene: 9. CDR1 is SNHLY, CDR2 FYNNEI, per germline. The DNA for the CDR3 is TGTGCCAGCAGCCTCGAGGACAGGGGGCTATATCAGCCCCAGCATTTT. This sequence encodes CASSLEDRGLYQPQHF.

A remark on this clone: The same CDR3 arises from other DNA sequences in this sample as well. The chain links TRBV9 to TRBJ2-1; 7 bases line up with TRBD2. V dropped 0 bases and J dropped 4; count of bases not matched to a gene: 4. This CDR3 has 15 residues. Germline-derived CDR1 and CDR2 are SGDLS and YYNGEE. The CDR3 DNA reads TGTGCCAGCAGCGTAGCTAGCGGACCTTACAATGAGCAGTTCTTC. Amino acid sequence: CASSVASGPYNEQFF.

The rearrangement uses TRBV5-5 and TRBJ2-1; a possible D gene is TRBD1 (7 bases). Germline loops: CDR1 SGHKS, CDR2 YYEKEE (reference sequence). The CDR3 is 14 residues long. V was pared by 4 bases and J by 3 bases, with 11 bases between. CDR3 DNA sequence: TGTGCCAGCAGCACGGGGGACAGCTACAATGAGCAGTTCTTC. Protein: CASSTGDSYNEQFF.

This chain uses TRBV28 with TRBJ2-6; D ambiguous. Trimming took off 3 bases at V and 4 bases at J, with 22 bases between the two ends. Germline CDR1 and CDR2: MDHEN and SYDVKM. The CDR3 runs 19 residues. CDR3 coding DNA: TGTGCCAGCAGTTTGAGGTATAGGACCCTAGTGAGAGGGGCCAACGTCCTGACTTTC. This sequence encodes CASSLRYRTLVRGANVLTF.

The chain combines TRBV10-1 with TRBJ2-2; no reliable D call. This CDR3 is 12 amino acids long. The germline V and J ends were trimmed by 0 bases and 7 bases, with 3 bases remaining between them. The germline gives CDR1 WNHNN, CDR2 SYGVQD (reference sequence). The CDR3 DNA reads TGCGCCAGCAGTGAGTCGGGCGGGGAGCTGTTTTTT. It codes for CASSESGGELFF.

This chain connects TRBV7-9 to TRBJ2-3; 9 nucleotides agree with TRBD1. The trim removed 3 bases at V and 3 bases at J, leaving 1 base unmatched. CDR1 and CDR2 from the germline V gene are SEHNR and FQNEAQ (reference sequence). The CDR3 runs to 14 residues. CDR3 in DNA: TGTGCCAGCAGCTTCGGACAGGGGACAGATACGCAGTATTTT. Its protein is CASSFGQGTDTQYF.

V and J are TRBV6-5 and TRBJ1-6; 7 bases fit TRBD1. The germline V gene encodes CDR1 MNHEY and CDR2 SVGAGI. This CDR3 is built from 14 residues. The ends lost 6 bases at V and 10 bases at J; junction bases unmatched: 9. CDR3 sequence reads: CASSPRGGSSPLHF. The CDR3 region has the DNA TGTGCCAGCAGCCCCAGGGGGGGAAGCTCACCCCTCCACTTT.

V is TRBV25-1 and J is TRBJ2-1, with TRBD2 identical over 7 bases. There are 15 residues in the CDR3. The V and J ends lost 5 bases and 3 bases, in that order; junction bases with no gene match: 7. Per germline, CDR1 MGHDK and CDR2 SYGVNS. CDR3 region: CASSRAGVIYNEQFF. CDR3 nucleotide sequence: TGTGCCAGCAGTCGGGCGGGAGTTATCTACAATGAGCAGTTCTTC. The entire variable domain, with the rest obtained from reference TRBV25-1 and TRBJ2-1, is as follows: EADIYQTPRYLVIGTGKKITLECSQTMGHDKMYWYQQDPGMELHLIHYSYGVNSTEKGDLSSESTVSRIRTEHFPLTLESARPSHTSQYLCASSRAGVIYNEQFFGPGTRLTVL.

The chain recombines TRBV27 with TRBJ1-5; D is ambiguous. The germline V gene has CDR1 MNHEY and CDR2 SMNVEV (reference sequence). Trimming took off 7 bases at V and 0 bases at J, with 10 bases between the two ends. The CDR3 is made up of 14 amino acids. The CDR3 DNA reads as TGTGCCAGCACCTCTCGCTCTAGCAATCAGCCCCAGCATTTT. Its translation: CASTSRSSNQPQHF.

This rearrangement joins TRBV6-5 to TRBJ2-5; D might be TRBD2 (5 bases). Germline values: CDR1 MNHEY, CDR2 SVGAGI. Trimming left V 7 bases short and J 4 bases short, with 10 bases between. CDR3 length equals 12 residues. CDR3 sequence (DNA): TGTGCCAGCAAGGATCGGGGAGAGACCCAGTACTTC. It yields the protein CASKDRGETQYF.

This clone was recorded once. The chain couples TRBV7-2 to TRBJ2-5; TRBD2 matches at 10 bases. Germline loops: CDR1 SGHTA, CDR2 FQGNSA. The V and J ends lost 5 bases and 1 base, in that order; junction bases with no gene match: 7. This CDR3 region has 16 residues. For the CDR3, the DNA is TGTGCCAGCAGCCTCGGACTAGCGGACGCCCAAGAGACCCAGTACTTC. Protein product: CASSLGLADAQETQYF.